This T cell receptor (beta chain) appears in the sequencing data of a study of PD-1 blockade in classical Hodgkin lymphoma. Study background: Patients in the cohort were put on intravenous nivolumab, 3 mg/kg every 2 weeks.

The study, taken as a whole, reports: Complete responders' diversity at baseline resembled that of newly diagnosed patients. TCR diversity in CD4+, not CD8+, cells rose significantly by C4D1.

As for this clone: What it binds is not known.

Every one of the patients relapsed after autologous stem cell transplantation (brentuximab vedotin exposure was variable). Classification of best responses gave complete response, partial response or progressive disease. This table comes from immunoSEQ multiplex PCR, and its TCRdb copy is limited to in-frame clones, with some not included. The sample consists of 6,500 to 7,500 clones, 77% of them appearing once. There are 17 residues in the CDR3. Trimming pared 0 bases from V and 3 bases from J, leaving 17 bases between. The receptor comes from a human donor with classical Hodgkin lymphoma. The sample consisted of peripheral blood mononuclear cells (PBMCs), taken before the second cycle of nivolumab. The chain recombines TRBV23-1 with TRBJ1-2; a possible D gene is TRBD1 (5 bases). TRBV23-1 is annotated as an ORF whose role is uncertain. The CDR3 here is CASSQSFSGRDYYGYTF. In DNA form, the CDR3 reads TGCGCCAGCAGTCAATCGTTTTCAGGGCGGGATTACTATGGCTACACCTTC.